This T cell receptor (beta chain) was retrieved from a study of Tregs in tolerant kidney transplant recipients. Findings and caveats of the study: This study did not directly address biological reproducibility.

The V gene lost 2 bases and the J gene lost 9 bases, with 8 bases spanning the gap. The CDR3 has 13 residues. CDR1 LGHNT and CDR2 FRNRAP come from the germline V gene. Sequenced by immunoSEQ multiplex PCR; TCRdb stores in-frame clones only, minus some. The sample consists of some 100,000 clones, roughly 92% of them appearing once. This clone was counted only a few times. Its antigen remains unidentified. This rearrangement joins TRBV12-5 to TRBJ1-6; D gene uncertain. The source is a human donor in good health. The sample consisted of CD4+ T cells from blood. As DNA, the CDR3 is TGTGCTAGTGGTTTGTCCCCCTCTTCACCCCTCCACTTT. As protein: CASGLSPSSPLHF.